Following are 18 T cell receptor beta chains from one sample sequenced in a study of blood T cell repertoires in COVID-19. Data came from immunoSEQ multiplex PCR; TCRdb stores just in-frame clones and leaves some out. The table records fewer than 350,000 clones, 80% to 90% of them present only once. Sequenced material: PBMCs or T cells enriched from blood (not recorded which). These receptor sequences come from a woman in her thirties or forties with acute COVID-19.

The gene calls are TRBV5-5 and TRBJ1-1; 8 nucleotides agree with TRBD1. The J segment lost 4 bases and the V segment lost 2 bases, leaving 4 bases of the junction unmatched. Germline CDR1 and CDR2: SGHKS and YYEKEE (reference sequence). This CDR3 has 14 amino acids. CDR3 sequence (DNA): TGTGCCAGCAGCTTCTTGACAGGGGCCACTGAAGCTTTCTTT. Its protein is CASSFLTGATEAFF.

The V call is TRBV7-9, the J call TRBJ1-5, with 8 bases aligning to TRBD1. Germline V CDR1 and CDR2: SEHNR, FQNEAQ (reference sequence). V shed 6 bases, J shed 2 bases, and the junction held 6 bases outside the gene matches. CDR3 size: 15 residues. The CDR3 loop is CASSQGAPGNQPQHF. The CDR3 DNA sequence: TGTGCCAGCAGTCAGGGGGCGCCGGGCAATCAGCCCCAGCATTTT.

The chain links TRBV7-9 to TRBJ1-1, with TRBD1 matching 7 bases. The V segment lost 5 bases and the J segment 6 bases; nucleotides outside the gene matches: 3. Per the germline V gene, CDR1 is SEHNR and CDR2 is FQNEAQ (reference sequence). There are 12 residues in the CDR3. CDR3 in amino acids: CASSKTGSEAFF. CDR3 sequence (DNA): TGTGCCAGCAGCAAGACAGGGTCTGAAGCTTTCTTT.

This clone was seen only a few times. The gene calls are TRBV5-1 and TRBJ1-1; 9 nucleotides match TRBD1. Germline CDR1 reads SGHRS; CDR2 reads YFSETQ. After removal of 4 bases from V and 4 bases from J, the junction contained 5 bases not matched to a gene. The CDR3 length is 14 residues. CDR3 nucleotide sequence: TGCGCCAGCAGCGTTGAACAGGGGGCCACTGAAGCTTTCTTT. Translated: CASSVEQGATEAFF.

The chain combines TRBV5-8 with TRBJ2-5; TRBD2 agrees at 10 bases. J gave up 4 bases and V 1 base, and 13 bases lay outside the gene matches. The CDR3 contains 18 residues. The germline V gene has CDR1 SGHTS and CDR2 YDEGEE. The CDR3 is CASSLTSGMVGIGETQYF. As DNA, the CDR3 is TGTGCCAGCAGCTTGACTAGCGGGATGGTCGGAATAGGAGAGACCCAGTACTTC.

The chain is built from TRBV5-4 and TRBJ2-2, with D maybe TRBD2 (6 bases). V was trimmed by 6 bases and J by 4 bases, leaving 13 bases between them. Germline CDR1 SGHNT, CDR2 YYREEE (reference sequence). The CDR3 spans 14 residues. CDR3 coding DNA: TGTGCCAGCAAAACGGGAGCGAGCACCGGGGAGCTGTTTTTT. Translating it yields CASKTGASTGELFF.

Comments on this clone: Other DNA sequences within the sample encode an identical CDR3. The V gene is TRBV7-2, the J gene TRBJ1-5; D unclear. In germline, CDR1 is SGHTA, CDR2 FQGNSA. There are 12 residues in the CDR3. Between the trimmed V and J ends, which lost 1 base and 7 bases, there was a span of 5 bases. CDR3 coding DNA: TGTGCCAGCAGCTTAGTGTCGCAGCCCCAGCATTTT. Protein sequence: CASSLVSQPQHF.

This clone was observed once. The chain uses TRBV28 and TRBJ1-6; maybe TRBD1 (6 bases). Germline V CDR1 and CDR2: MDHEN, SYDVKM. The CDR3 consists of 14 residues. V lost 2 bases to trimming and J lost 7 bases, with 9 bases between them. CDR3 bases: TGTGCCAGCAGTTTAGGACAGCCGAATTCACCCCTCCACTTT. Translated: CASSLGQPNSPLHF.

The chain recombines TRBV7-8 with TRBJ2-5; the match to TRBD2 covers 15 bases. The CDR3 contains 18 residues. With 4 bases clipped from V and 5 bases from J, the junction kept 11 bases outside the gene matches. Germline CDR1 and CDR2: SGHVS and FQNEAQ. For the CDR3, the DNA is TGTGCCAGCAGCTCCCCCTTCGGACTAGCGGGGGGGGTGGAGACCCAGTACTTC. Its translation is CASSSPFGLAGGVETQYF.

This chain uses TRBV28 with TRBJ2-7, with no clear D. Trimming stripped 4 bases from V and 0 bases from J, with 19 bases between. Germline CDR1 MDHEN, CDR2 SYDVKM. CDR3 length: 17 residues. The CDR3 spells CASSSLVSLQSSYEQYF. CDR3 DNA: TGTGCCAGCAGTTCCTTGGTTTCCCTACAGAGCTCCTACGAGCAGTACTTC.

This chain links TRBV7-3 with TRBJ1-1; 9 nucleotides line up with TRBD1. The trim removed 2 bases at V and 6 bases at J, leaving 7 bases unmatched. The CDR3 length is 15 residues. Germline V gene sequence: CDR1 SGHTA, CDR2 FQGTGA. CDR3 nucleotide sequence: TGTGCCAGCAGCTTAGAGTTGGGACAGGGCGCTGAAGCTTTCTTT. Translated, it gives CASSLELGQGAEAFF.

The chain is built from TRBV6-5 and TRBJ1-4; 8 bases line up with TRBD1. Germline loops: CDR1 MNHEY, CDR2 SVGAGI. The CDR3 is 14 residues long. V gave up 4 bases and J gave up 6 bases; unmatched junction bases: 4. CDR3 residues: CASSSRGLDEKLFF. The CDR3 DNA is TGTGCCAGCAGTTCCAGGGGGCTCGATGAAAAACTGTTTTTT.

This chain connects TRBV19 to TRBJ2-2, with 12 bases matching TRBD2. Germline assignment: CDR1 LNHDA and CDR2 SQIVND (reference sequence). The length of the CDR3 is 16 residues. J gave up 7 bases and V 1 base, and 4 bases lay outside the gene matches. In DNA form, the CDR3 reads TGTGCCAGTAGTATAGCTAGCGGGAGGGCCGTCGGGGAGCTGTTTTTT. Its protein is CASSIASGRAVGELFF.

In DNA, the CDR3 is TGTGCCAGCAGCCTAAATTCAGGGGGCAGGAGCTACACCTTC. Protein product: CASSLNSGGRSYTF. This chain connects TRBV27 to TRBJ1-2; the match to TRBD1 covers 8 bases. The V gene's germline CDR1 is MNHEY and CDR2 SMNVEV (reference sequence). Germline trimming cut 6 bases from V and 9 bases from J; bases unmatched to any gene: 12. The CDR3 loop spans 14 amino acids.

This chain connects TRBV5-1 to TRBJ1-1; no reliable D call. Trimming left V 0 bases short and J 7 bases short, with 13 bases between. CDR3 length equals 14 residues. The germline V gene encodes CDR1 SGHRS and CDR2 YFSETQ. For the CDR3, the DNA is TGCGCCAGCAGCTTGGTGGGAGCCCAGCTTGAAGCTTTCTTT. It specifies CASSLVGAQLEAFF.

This clone was recorded once. The genes are TRBV5-1 and TRBJ2-2; 8 nucleotides align to TRBD1. V lost 0 bases and J lost 4; bases outside the gene matches: 5. Germline values: CDR1 SGHRS, CDR2 YFSETQ. The CDR3 sequence is 16 residues long. In DNA form, the CDR3 reads TGCGCCAGCAGCTTGGAGGTCAGGGGGCCCACCGGGGAGCTGTTTTTT. This gives the protein CASSLEVRGPTGELFF.

J is TRBJ2-3 and V is TRBV11-2; 9 nucleotides agree with TRBD2. Trimming cost V 5 bases and J 6 bases; bases outside gene matches: 9. The germline V gene encodes CDR1 SGHAT and CDR2 FQNNGV. The length of the CDR3 is 15 residues. DNA of the CDR3: TGTGCCAGCAGCCTCAATAGCGGGAGAGGGGATACGCAGTATTTT. This sequence encodes CASSLNSGRGDTQYF. The entire variable domain, with the rest obtained from reference TRBV11-2 and TRBJ2-3, is as follows: EAGVAQSPRYKIIEKRQSVAFWCNPISGHATLYWYQQILGQGPKLLIQFQNNGVVDDSQLPKDRFSAERLKGVDSTLKIQPAKLEDSAVYLCASSLNSGRGDTQYFGPGTRLTVL.

V and J are TRBV15 and TRBJ1-5, with no clear D. The CDR3 has 14 amino acids. CDR1 is LNHNV and CDR2 is YYDKDF in the germline V gene (reference sequence). V lost 3 bases to trimming and J lost 5 bases, with 11 bases between them. CDR3 nucleotides: TGTGCCACCAGCAGGGGAGCCCCCGATCAGCCCCAGCATTTT. Amino acid sequence: CATSRGAPDQPQHF.